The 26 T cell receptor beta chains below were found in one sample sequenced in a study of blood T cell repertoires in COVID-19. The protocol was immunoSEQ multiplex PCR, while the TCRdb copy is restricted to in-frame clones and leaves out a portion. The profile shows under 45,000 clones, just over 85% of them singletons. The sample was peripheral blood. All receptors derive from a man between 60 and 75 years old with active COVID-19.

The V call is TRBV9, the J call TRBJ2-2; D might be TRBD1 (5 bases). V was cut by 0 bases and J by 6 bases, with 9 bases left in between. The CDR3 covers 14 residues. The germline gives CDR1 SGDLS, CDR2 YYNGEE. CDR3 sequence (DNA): TGTGCCAGCAGCGTAGACCCAGGGCCCGGGGAGCTGTTTTTT. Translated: CASSVDPGPGELFF.

The CDR3 region has the DNA TGTGCCAGCATAAAAGGACTCCTCCAAGAGACCCAGTACTTC. Its translation: CASIKGLLQETQYF. J is TRBJ2-5 and V is TRBV6-6; TRBD2 is a possible D gene (5 bases). Trimming removed 7 bases at V and 1 base at J, with 13 bases between. CDR3 length: 14 amino acids. Germline loops: CDR1 MNHNY, CDR2 SVGAGI (reference sequence).

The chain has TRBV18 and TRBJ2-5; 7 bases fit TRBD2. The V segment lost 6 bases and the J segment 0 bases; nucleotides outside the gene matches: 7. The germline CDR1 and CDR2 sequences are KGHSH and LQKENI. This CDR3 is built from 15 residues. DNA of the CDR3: TGTGCCAGCTCGTCGACTAGCAGGTACCAAGAGACCCAGTACTTC. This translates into CASSSTSRYQETQYF.

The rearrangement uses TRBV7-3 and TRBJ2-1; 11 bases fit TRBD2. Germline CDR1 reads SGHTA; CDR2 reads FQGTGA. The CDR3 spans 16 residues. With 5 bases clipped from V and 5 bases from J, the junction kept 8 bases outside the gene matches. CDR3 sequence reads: CASSRIPSGRNNEQFF. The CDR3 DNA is TGTGCCAGCAGCCGTATTCCTAGCGGGAGGAACAATGAGCAGTTCTTC.

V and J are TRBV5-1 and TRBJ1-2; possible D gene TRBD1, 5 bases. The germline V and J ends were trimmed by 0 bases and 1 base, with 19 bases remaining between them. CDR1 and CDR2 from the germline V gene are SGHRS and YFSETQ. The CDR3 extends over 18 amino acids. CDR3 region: CASSLASGGRTINYGYTF. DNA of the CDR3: TGCGCCAGCAGCTTGGCTTCGGGGGGACGGACTATTAACTATGGCTACACCTTC.

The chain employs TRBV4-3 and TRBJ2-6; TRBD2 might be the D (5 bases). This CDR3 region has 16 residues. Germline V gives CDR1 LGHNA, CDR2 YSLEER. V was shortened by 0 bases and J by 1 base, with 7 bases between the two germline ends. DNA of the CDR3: TGCGCCAGCAGCCAAGATCGAGGGTCTGGGGCCAACGTCCTGACTTTC. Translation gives CASSQDRGSGANVLTF.

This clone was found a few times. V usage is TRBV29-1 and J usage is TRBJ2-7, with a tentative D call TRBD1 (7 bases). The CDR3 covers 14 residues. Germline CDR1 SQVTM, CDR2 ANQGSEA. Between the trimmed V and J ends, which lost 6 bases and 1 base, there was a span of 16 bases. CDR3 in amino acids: CSVQGGTVSYEQYF. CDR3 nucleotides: TGCAGCGTCCAAGGCGGGACAGTGTCCTACGAGCAGTACTTC.

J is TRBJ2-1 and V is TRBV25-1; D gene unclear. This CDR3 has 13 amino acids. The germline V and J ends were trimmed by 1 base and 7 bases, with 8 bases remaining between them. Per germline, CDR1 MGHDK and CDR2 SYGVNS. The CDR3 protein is CASSESVENEQFF. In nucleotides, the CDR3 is TGTGCCAGCAGTGAATCGGTAGAAAATGAGCAGTTCTTC.

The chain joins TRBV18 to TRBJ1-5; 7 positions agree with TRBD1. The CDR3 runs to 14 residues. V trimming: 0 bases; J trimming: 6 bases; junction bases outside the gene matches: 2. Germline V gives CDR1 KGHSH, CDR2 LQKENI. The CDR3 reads CASSPPGGSQPQHF. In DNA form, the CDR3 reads TGTGCCAGCTCACCACCAGGGGGCTCTCAGCCCCAGCATTTT.

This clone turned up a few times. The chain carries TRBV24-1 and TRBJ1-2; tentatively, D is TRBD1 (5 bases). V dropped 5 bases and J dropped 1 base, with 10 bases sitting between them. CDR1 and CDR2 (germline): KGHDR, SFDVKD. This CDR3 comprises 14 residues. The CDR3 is CATSASTVNYGYTF. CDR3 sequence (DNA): TGTGCCACCAGTGCCTCGACAGTTAACTATGGCTACACCTTC.

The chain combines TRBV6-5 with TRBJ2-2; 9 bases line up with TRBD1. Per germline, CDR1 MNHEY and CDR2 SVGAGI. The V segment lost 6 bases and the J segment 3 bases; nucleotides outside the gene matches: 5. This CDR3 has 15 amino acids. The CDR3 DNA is TGTGCCAGCAGGCTGGGACAGGGCGACACCGGGGAGCTGTTTTTT. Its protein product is CASRLGQGDTGELFF.

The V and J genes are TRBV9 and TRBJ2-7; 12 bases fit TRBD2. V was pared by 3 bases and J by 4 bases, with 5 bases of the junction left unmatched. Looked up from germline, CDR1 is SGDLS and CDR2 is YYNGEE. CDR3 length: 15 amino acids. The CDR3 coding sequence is TGTGCCAGCAGCGCTACACTAGCGGGAGGTTACGAGCAGTACTTC. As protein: CASSATLAGGYEQYF.

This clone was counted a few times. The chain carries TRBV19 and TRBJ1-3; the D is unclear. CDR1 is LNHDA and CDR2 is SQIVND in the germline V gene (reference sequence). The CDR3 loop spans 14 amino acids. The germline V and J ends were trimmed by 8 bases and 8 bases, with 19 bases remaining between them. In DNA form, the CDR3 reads TGTGCCAGTCTATCATCCAGCCGGGAGGACACCATATATTTT. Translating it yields CASLSSSREDTIYF.

The CDR3 loop reads CASSYESGRAYEQYF. Written as DNA, the CDR3 is TGTGCCAGCAGTTACGAAAGCGGGAGGGCCTACGAGCAGTACTTC. The chain links TRBV6-5 to TRBJ2-7; TRBD2 agrees at 10 bases. Germline V gene data show CDR1 as MNHEY and CDR2 as SVGAGI. The J segment lost 2 bases and the V segment lost 2 bases, leaving 3 bases of the junction unmatched. This CDR3 comprises 15 residues.

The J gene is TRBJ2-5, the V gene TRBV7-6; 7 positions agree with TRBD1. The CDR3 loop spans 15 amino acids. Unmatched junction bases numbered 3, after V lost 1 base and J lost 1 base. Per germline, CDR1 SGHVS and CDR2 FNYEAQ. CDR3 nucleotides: TGTGCCAGCAGCTTAGAGGGACAGCCCCAAGAGACCCAGTACTTC. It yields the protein CASSLEGQPQETQYF. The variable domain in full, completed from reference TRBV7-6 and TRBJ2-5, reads GAGVSQSPRYKVTKRGQDVALRCDPISGHVSLYWYRQALGQGPEFLTYFNYEAQQDKSGLPNDRFSAERPEGSISTLTIQRTEQRDSAMYRCASSLEGQPQETQYFGPGTRLLVL.

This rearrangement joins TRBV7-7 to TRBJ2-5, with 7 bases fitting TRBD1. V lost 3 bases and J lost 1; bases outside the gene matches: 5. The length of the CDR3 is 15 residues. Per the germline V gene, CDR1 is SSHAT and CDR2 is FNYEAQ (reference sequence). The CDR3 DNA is TGTGCCAGCAGCTTCAGGGGACAGCCCCAAGAGACCCAGTACTTC. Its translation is CASSFRGQPQETQYF.

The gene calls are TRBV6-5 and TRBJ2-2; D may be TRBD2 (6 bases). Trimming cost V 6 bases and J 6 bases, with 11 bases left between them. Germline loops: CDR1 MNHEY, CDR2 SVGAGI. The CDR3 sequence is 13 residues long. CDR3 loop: CASSPGVAGELFF. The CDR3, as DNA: TGTGCCAGCAGCCCGGGGGTCGCCGGGGAGCTGTTTTTT.

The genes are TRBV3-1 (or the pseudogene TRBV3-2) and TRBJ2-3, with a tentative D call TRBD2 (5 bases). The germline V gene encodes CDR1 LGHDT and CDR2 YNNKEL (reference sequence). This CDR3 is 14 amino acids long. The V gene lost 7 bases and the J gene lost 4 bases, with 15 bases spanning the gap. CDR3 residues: CASKRTDGADTQYF. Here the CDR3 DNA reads TGTGCCAGCAAGCGGACCGATGGCGCAGATACGCAGTATTTT.

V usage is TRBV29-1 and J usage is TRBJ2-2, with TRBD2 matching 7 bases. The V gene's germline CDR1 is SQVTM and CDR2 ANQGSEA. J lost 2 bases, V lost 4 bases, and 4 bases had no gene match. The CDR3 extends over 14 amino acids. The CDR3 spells CSVALAANTGELFF. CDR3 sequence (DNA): TGCAGCGTTGCTCTAGCGGCTAACACCGGGGAGCTGTTTTTT.

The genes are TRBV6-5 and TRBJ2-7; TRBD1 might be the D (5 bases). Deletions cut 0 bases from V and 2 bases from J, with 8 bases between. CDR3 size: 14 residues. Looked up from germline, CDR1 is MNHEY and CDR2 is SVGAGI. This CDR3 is CASSYSQGAYEQYF. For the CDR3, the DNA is TGTGCCAGCAGTTACTCTCAGGGTGCCTACGAGCAGTACTTC.

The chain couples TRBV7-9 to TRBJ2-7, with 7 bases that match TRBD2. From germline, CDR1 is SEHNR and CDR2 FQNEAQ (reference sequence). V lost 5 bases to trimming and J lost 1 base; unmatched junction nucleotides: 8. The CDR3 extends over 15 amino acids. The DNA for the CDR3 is TGTGCCAGCAGCGACACGAGGGGACTATCCTACGAGCAGTACTTC. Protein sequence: CASSDTRGLSYEQYF.

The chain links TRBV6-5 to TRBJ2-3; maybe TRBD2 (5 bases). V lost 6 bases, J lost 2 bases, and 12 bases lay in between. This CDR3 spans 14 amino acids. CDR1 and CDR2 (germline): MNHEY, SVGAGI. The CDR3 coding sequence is TGTGCCAGCAGCAGAGGACTTCCCACAGATACGCAGTATTTT. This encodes CASSRGLPTDTQYF.

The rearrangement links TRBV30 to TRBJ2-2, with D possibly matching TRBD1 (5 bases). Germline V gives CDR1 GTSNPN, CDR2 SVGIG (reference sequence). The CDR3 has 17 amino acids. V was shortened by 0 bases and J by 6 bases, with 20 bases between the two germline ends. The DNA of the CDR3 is TGTGCCTGGAGTGTCTCGTATGGGGCTATGTCAGCCGGGGAGCTGTTTTTT. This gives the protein CAWSVSYGAMSAGELFF.

The CDR3 nucleotides are TGTGCCAGCAGTGGGGGACAGGGGAAGAGTGGGGGATCCTACAATGAGCAGTTCTTC. Translated: CASSGGQGKSGGSYNEQFF. V is TRBV6-1 and J is TRBJ2-1, with 10 bases lining up with TRBD1. CDR1 and CDR2 from the germline V gene are MNHNS and SASEGT. CDR3 length: 19 amino acids. V trimming: 4 bases; J trimming: 1 base; junction bases outside the gene matches: 13.

CDR3 sequence reads: CASRGGRDPNEQFF. The CDR3 DNA follows: TGTGCCAGCAGGGGCGGGAGAGACCCCAATGAGCAGTTCTTC. The V gene is TRBV7-2, the J gene TRBJ2-1, with TRBD2 matching 7 bases. Germline trimming cut 6 bases from V and 6 bases from J; bases unmatched to any gene: 8. There are 14 residues in the CDR3. Germline lookup yields CDR1 SGHTA and CDR2 FQGNSA.

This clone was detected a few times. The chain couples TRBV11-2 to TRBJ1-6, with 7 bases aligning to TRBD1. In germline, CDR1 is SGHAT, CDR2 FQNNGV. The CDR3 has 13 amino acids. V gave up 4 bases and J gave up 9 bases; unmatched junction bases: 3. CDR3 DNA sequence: TGTGCCAGCAGCTCAACAGGGGTTTCACCCCTCCACTTT. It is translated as CASSSTGVSPLHF. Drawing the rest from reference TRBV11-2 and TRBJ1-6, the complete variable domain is EAGVAQSPRYKIIEKRQSVAFWCNPISGHATLYWYQQILGQGPKLLIQFQNNGVVDDSQLPKDRFSAERLKGVDSTLKIQPAKLEDSAVYLCASSSTGVSPLHFGNGTRLTVT.